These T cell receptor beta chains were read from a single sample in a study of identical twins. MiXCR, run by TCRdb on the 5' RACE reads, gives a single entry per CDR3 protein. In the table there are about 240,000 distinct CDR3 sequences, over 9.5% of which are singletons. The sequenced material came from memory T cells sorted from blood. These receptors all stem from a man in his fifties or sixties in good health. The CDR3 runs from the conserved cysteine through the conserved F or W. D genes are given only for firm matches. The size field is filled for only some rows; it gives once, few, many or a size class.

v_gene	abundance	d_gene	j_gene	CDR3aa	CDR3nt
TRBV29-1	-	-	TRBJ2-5	CSVEVARPGRAKETQYF	TGCAGCGTTGAAGTCGCCCGCCCGGGCAGGGCCAAGGAGACCCAGTACTTC
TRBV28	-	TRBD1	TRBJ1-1	CASSSFPTGALTEAFF	TGTGCCAGCAGTTCCTTCCCGACAGGGGCCCTTACTGAAGCTTTCTTT
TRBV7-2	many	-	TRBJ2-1	CASSLVLLSSSYNEQFF	TGTGCCAGCAGCTTAGTACTCCTATCTAGCTCCTACAATGAGCAGTTCTTC
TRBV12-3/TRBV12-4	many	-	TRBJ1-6	CASDRGRGRYNSPLHF	TGTGCCAGCGATCGAGGCCGTGGAAGGTATAATTCACCCCTCCACTTT
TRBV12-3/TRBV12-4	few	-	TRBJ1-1	CASSPNIARGGNTEAFF	TGTGCCAGCAGCCCTAATATTGCCCGTGGGGGGAACACTGAAGCTTTCTTT
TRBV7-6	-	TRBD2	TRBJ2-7	CASSLNGGAHEQYF	TGTGCCAGCAGCTTAAACGGGGGGGCCCACGAGCAGTACTTC
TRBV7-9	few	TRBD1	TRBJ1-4	CASSPRGTETEKLFF	TGTGCCAGCAGTCCAAGAGGGACAGAGACTGAAAAACTGTTTTTT
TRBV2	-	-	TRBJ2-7	CASSEWVGGPDEQYF	TGTGCCAGCAGTGAATGGGTTGGGGGGCCGGACGAGCAGTACTTC
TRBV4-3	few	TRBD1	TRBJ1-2	CASSQDLGQGTSGYTF	TGCGCCAGCAGCCAGGATCTAGGACAGGGGACCTCTGGCTACACCTTC
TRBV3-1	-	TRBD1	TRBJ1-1	CASSPLSPGQGSEAFF	TGTGCCAGCAGCCCATTGAGCCCGGGACAGGGGAGTGAAGCTTTCTTT
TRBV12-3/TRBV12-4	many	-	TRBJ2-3	CASSLGGSDTQYF	TGTGCCAGCAGTTTAGGAGGGTCAGATACGCAGTATTTT
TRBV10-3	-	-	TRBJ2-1	CAISEWDNEQFF	TGTGCCATCAGTGAGTGGGACAATGAGCAGTTCTTC
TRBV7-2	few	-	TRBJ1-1	CASSLGPGAEGEAFF	TGTGCCAGCAGCTTAGGCCCAGGGGCTGAGGGTGAAGCTTTCTTT
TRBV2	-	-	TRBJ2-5	CASRALAYGTQYF	TGTGCCAGCAGGGCCTTAGCGTATGGGACCCAGTACTTC
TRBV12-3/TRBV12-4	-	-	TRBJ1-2	CASSFGDYGYTF	TGTGCCAGCAGTTTTGGGGATTATGGCTACACCTTC
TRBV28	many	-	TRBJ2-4	CASSFLGIETLAKNIQYF	TGTGCCAGCAGTTTCTTAGGTATTGAGACTCTAGCCAAAAACATTCAGTACTTC
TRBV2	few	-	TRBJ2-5	CASRIGVGETQYF	TGTGCCAGCAGGATTGGAGTTGGAGAGACCCAGTACTTC
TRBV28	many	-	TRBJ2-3	CASSFPGLTDTQYF	TGTGCCAGCAGTTTCCCGGGACTCACAGATACGCAGTATTTT
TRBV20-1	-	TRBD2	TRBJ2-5	CSARDPMTSGRRETQYF	TGCAGTGCTAGAGATCCCATGACTAGCGGGAGGCGGGAGACCCAGTACTTC
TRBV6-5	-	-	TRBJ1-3	CASSPRENTIYF	TGTGCCAGCAGTCCGCGTGAAAACACCATATATTTT
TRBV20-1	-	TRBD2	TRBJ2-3	CSAPLAGVGDTQYF	TGCAGTGCACCGCTAGCGGGGGTTGGAGATACGCAGTATTTT
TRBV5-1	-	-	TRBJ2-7	CASSLGQAAYEQYF	TGCGCCAGCAGCTTGGGACAGGCGGCCTACGAGCAGTACTTC
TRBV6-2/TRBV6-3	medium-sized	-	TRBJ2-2	CASSPAQHQGTGELFF	TGTGCCAGCAGTCCGGCCCAACATCAGGGAACCGGGGAGCTGTTTTTT
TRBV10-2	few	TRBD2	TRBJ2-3	CASMERGSTHTQYF	TGCGCCAGCATGGAGCGGGGCAGCACACATACGCAGTATTTT
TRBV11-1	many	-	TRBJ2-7	CASSFPVWSPKNYYEQYF	TGTGCCAGCAGCTTTCCGGTGTGGTCCCCCAAAAATTACTACGAGCAGTACTTC
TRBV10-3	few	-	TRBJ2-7	CAISGTDGEQYF	TGTGCCATCAGTGGGACAGATGGTGAGCAGTACTTC
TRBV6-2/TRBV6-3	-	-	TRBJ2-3	CASSYLGKKTSSTDTQYF	TGTGCCAGCAGTTATTTGGGGAAAAAGACATCTAGCACAGATACGCAGTATTTT
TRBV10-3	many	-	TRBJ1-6	CAIREQGLGSPLHF	TGTGCCATCAGGGAACAAGGGTTGGGTTCACCCCTCCACTTT
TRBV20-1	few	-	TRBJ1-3	CSARHRDSGNTIYF	TGCAGTGCTAGACATCGGGACTCTGGAAACACCATATATTTT
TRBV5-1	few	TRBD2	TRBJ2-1	CASSLVATSGSNEQFF	TGCGCCAGCAGCTTGGTGGCGACTAGCGGGAGTAATGAGCAGTTCTTC
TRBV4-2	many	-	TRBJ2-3	CASTPGTGGFTDTQYF	TGTGCCAGCACCCCCGGGACTGGGGGATTCACAGATACGCAGTATTTT
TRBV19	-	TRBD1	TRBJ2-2	CASSRQGARNTGELFF	TGTGCCAGTAGCAGACAGGGGGCGCGGAACACCGGGGAGCTGTTTTTT
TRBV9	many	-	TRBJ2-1	CASSVAGRAITYNEQFF	TGTGCCAGCAGCGTAGCTGGTCGGGCCATCACCTACAATGAGCAGTTCTTC
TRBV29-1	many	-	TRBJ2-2	CSVEQGTGELFF	TGCAGCGTTGAACAGGGGACCGGGGAGCTGTTTTTT
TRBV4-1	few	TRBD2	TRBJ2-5	CASGRLAGETQYF	TGCGCCAGCGGCCGACTAGCGGGGGAGACCCAGTACTTC
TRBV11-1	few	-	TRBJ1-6	CASSSTQGAGSYNSPLHF	TGTGCCAGCAGCTCCACACAGGGAGCGGGCTCCTATAATTCACCCCTCCACTTT
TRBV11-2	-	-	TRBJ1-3	CASSQSHSGNTIYF	TGTGCCAGCAGCCAGTCCCACTCTGGAAACACCATATATTTT
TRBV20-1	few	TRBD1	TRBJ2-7	CSARGGQGFFEQYF	TGCAGTGCTAGAGGGGGACAGGGTTTCTTCGAGCAGTACTTC
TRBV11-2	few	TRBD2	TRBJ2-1	CASSLVAPLAGGDNEQFF	TGTGCCAGCAGCTTAGTAGCCCCTCTAGCGGGAGGGGACAATGAGCAGTTCTTC
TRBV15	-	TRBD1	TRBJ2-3	CATSTGGFADTQYF	TGTGCCACCAGCACAGGGGGCTTTGCAGATACGCAGTATTTT
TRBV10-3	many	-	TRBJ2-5	CAISDDRLQETQYF	TGTGCCATCAGCGATGACAGGTTGCAAGAGACCCAGTACTTC
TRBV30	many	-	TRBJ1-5	CAWSPLAHQPQHF	TGTGCCTGGAGTCCCCTTGCCCATCAGCCCCAGCATTTT
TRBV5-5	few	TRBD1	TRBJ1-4	CASSTRDRGPEKLFF	TGTGCCAGCAGCACGCGGGACAGGGGGCCTGAAAAACTGTTTTTT
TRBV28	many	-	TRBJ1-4	CASSLTEKLFF	TGTGCCAGCAGTTTGACGGAAAAACTGTTTTTT
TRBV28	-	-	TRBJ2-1	CASSSPADASYNEQFF	TGTGCCAGCAGTTCCCCTGCGGACGCCTCCTACAATGAGCAGTTCTTC
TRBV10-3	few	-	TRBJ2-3	CAISDRTRSTDTQYF	TGTGCCATCAGTGATCGGACCCGCTCCACAGATACGCAGTATTTT
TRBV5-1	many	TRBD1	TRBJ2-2	CASHPGGGTGELFF	TGCGCCAGCCACCCAGGGGGCGGCACCGGGGAGCTGTTTTTT
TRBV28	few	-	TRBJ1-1	CATGTQGPNTEAFF	TGTGCCACCGGTACTCAGGGGCCCAACACTGAAGCTTTCTTT
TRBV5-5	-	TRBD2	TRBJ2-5	CASSGLLAGGPETQYF	TGTGCCAGCAGCGGGCTGCTAGCGGGGGGGCCCGAGACCCAGTACTTC
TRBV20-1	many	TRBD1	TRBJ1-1	CSARDGPGQKAFF	TGCAGTGCTAGAGATGGACCGGGACAGAAAGCTTTCTTT
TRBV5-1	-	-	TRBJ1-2	CASSLAIAGADGYTF	TGCGCCAGCAGCTTGGCCATAGCAGGGGCGGATGGCTACACCTTC